This TCR beta chain was found in a study of T cell clonotyping in hematopoietic cell transplantation. Germline CDR1 and CDR2: SGHAT and FQNNGV. The CDR3 runs 14 residues. V trimming: 3 bases; J trimming: 6 bases; junction bases outside the gene matches: 1. Time point given: recipient sample about 28 days before transplant, after cytoreduction. Sequenced by immunoSEQ multiplex PCR; TCRdb stores in-frame clones only, minus some. Of some 27,000 clones listed, more than 65% are singletons. This chain joins TRBV11-2 and TRBJ2-3; 12 bases map to TRBD2. The sequence was obtained from a middle-aged man with acute myeloid leukemia. Some clones in this sample may be carry-over from other donors' samples. This specimen was peripheral blood mononuclear cells, taken before stem cell transplant. The CDR3 coding sequence is TGTGCCAGCAGCTTGGGGACTAGCGGGGATACGCAGTATTTT. This translates into CASSLGTSGDTQYF. The entire variable domain, with the rest obtained from reference TRBV11-2 and TRBJ2-3, is as follows: EAGVAQSPRYKIIEKRQSVAFWCNPISGHATLYWYQQILGQGPKLLIQFQNNGVVDDSQLPKDRFSAERLKGVDSTLKIQPAKLEDSAVYLCASSLGTSGDTQYFGPGTRLTVL.